A selection of T cell receptor beta chains follows, all from one sample in a study of cytomegalovirus exposure and HLA in healthy donors. The protocol was immunoSEQ multiplex PCR, while the TCRdb copy is restricted to in-frame clones and leaves out a portion. The repertoire holds approximately 100,000 clones, with 60% to 75% as singletons. Sequenced sample: PBMCs. Receptors originate from a male donor in good health and CMV-seropositive. CDR3s include the opening cysteine and the closing phenylalanine or tryptophan. Some rows have no size entry. The others give once, few or many, or a class for an expanded clone.

abundance | len | v_gene | CDR3aa
NA | 16 | TRBV5-4 | CASSPGGAGWNTEAFF
NA | 13 | TRBV5-4 | CASSSVAQETQYF
NA | 12 | TRBV29-1 | CSVDGRFAEAFF
NA | 15 | TRBV7-9 | CASSLAGVGSGELFF
few | 17 | TRBV7-3 | CASSLQQGVSGANVLTF
NA | 15 | TRBV7-8 | CASSLLGQGITEAFF
few | 12 | TRBV10-3 | CAISDTNQPQHF
NA | 14 | TRBV7-2 | CASSLVEAVQPQHF
NA | 14 | TRBV19 | CASRRDRGNSPLHF
once | 18 | TRBV19 | CASSTILAGGSGANVLTF
once | 14 | TRBV7-2 | CASSVREGPDIQYF
few | 18 | TRBV7-6 | CASSPLGASGMGRHEQYF